This section outlines one T cell receptor beta chain sequence together with its context. Its specificity is not known. This sample was included in a study of cytomegalovirus exposure and HLA in healthy donors. Looked up from germline, CDR1 is LGHNA and CDR2 is YSLEER. The CDR3 covers 15 residues. V was clipped by 1 base and J by 7 bases, with 17 bases between them. Use of 60 Vbeta and 13 Jbeta primers characterized the PCR. Sequenced by immunoSEQ multiplex PCR; TCRdb stores in-frame clones only, minus some. Here the sample spans about 170,000 clones, 76% being singletons. Study-wide points: Data from an earlier analysis indicated that most TCR beta V segments were productive either about 90% or about 30% of the time.

As for the donors, each was a healthy bone marrow donor. The chain uses TRBV4-3 and TRBJ2-7; no firm D call. The TCR sequence derives from a female donor in good health and CMV-seronegative. The material sequenced was PBMCs. The CDR3 DNA reads as TGCGCCAGCAGCCAAGGTCTGGGCCCTGGGTGGGAGCAGTACTTC. It is translated as CASSQGLGPGWEQYF.